The 10 T cell receptor beta chains below all came from one sample that was sequenced in a study of regulatory T cells in long-lasting Graves disease. Relying on iRepertoire HTBI primers and Arm-PCR of CDR3 regions, the team built TCR beta libraries. TCRdb re-derived calls from the multiplex PCR reads in MiXCR, one entry per CDR3 protein. The repertoire holds some 440,000 distinct CDR3 sequences, less than 25% seen once, with roughly 8% in the top ten. The time point: persistent/refractory GD, antithyroid drugs over 5 years with positive TRAb. PBMC-extracted RNA yielded the TCR library. Sample: peripheral blood mononuclear cells (PBMCs), taken when the disease was refractory, from a patient treated with antithyroid drugs. The receptors were sampled from a female donor with Graves disease.

V and J are TRBV6-2 or TRBV6-3 and TRBJ2-7, with 8 bases matching TRBD1. Germline V gene lookup returns CDR1 MNHEY and CDR2 SVGEGT. CDR3 length: 16 amino acids. V trimming: 7 bases; J trimming: 3 bases; junction bases outside the gene matches: 14. The DNA of the CDR3 is TGTGCCAGCAACAAAGGCTCGGGACAGGATAACTACGAGCAGTACTTC. Amino acids: CASNKGSGQDNYEQYF.

This clonotype has only a few counts. The CDR3 sequence is CASSFPAGNTIYF. CDR3 DNA sequence: TGTGCCAGCAGCTTCCCAGCCGGAAACACCATATATTTT. The chain joins TRBV7-8 to TRBJ1-3, with no clear D. V lost 3 bases and J 4 bases, leaving 7 bases between the germline ends. Germline assignment: CDR1 SGHVS and CDR2 FQNEAQ. The CDR3 consists of 13 residues.

This clonotype was seen many times. The V and J genes are TRBV5-5 and TRBJ1-5, with D unresolved. Germline assignment: CDR1 SGHKS and CDR2 YYEKEE (reference sequence). V was cut by 4 bases and J by 2 bases, with 13 bases left in between. CDR3 length: 15 residues. Here the CDR3 DNA reads TGTGCCAGCAGCACCGACACATTTCGCAATCAGCCCCAGCATTTT. Its translation: CASSTDTFRNQPQHF. The complete variable domain, with remaining parts taken from reference TRBV5-5 and TRBJ1-5, reads DAGVTQSPTHLIKTRGQQVTLRCSPISGHKSVSWYQQVLGQGPQFIFQYYEKEERGRGNFPDRFSARQFPNYSSELNVNALLLGDSALYLCASSTDTFRNQPQHFGDGTRLSIL.

At least ten counts were recorded for this clonotype. This chain links TRBV28 with TRBJ1-1; D not resolved. Germline CDR1 is MDHEN and CDR2 is SYDVKM. This CDR3 has 12 amino acids. V shed 6 bases and J shed 4 bases, with 9 bases lying between them. The CDR3 DNA is TGTGCCAGCAGCTTCCCCGGCACTGAAGCTTTCTTT. Its translation: CASSFPGTEAFF.

This rearrangement joins TRBV20-1 to TRBJ1-5; D is uncertain. The CDR3 length is 13 residues. V was trimmed by 2 bases and J by 5 bases, leaving 10 bases between them. Germline V gives CDR1 DFQATT, CDR2 SNEGSKA (reference sequence). CDR3 sequence (DNA): TGCAGTGCTAGAAGAGGGAACGATCAGCCCCAGCATTTT. Its protein is CSARRGNDQPQHF.

This chain connects TRBV7-3 to TRBJ2-4, with TRBD2 identical over 9 bases. In germline, CDR1 is SGHTA, CDR2 FQGTGA. With 2 bases clipped from V and 5 bases from J, the junction kept 4 bases outside the gene matches. This CDR3 comprises 15 residues. In nucleotides, the CDR3 is TGTGCCAGCAGCTTAGCGGGAGGGCCCCAAAACATTCAGTACTTC. Protein: CASSLAGGPQNIQYF.

This rearrangement joins TRBV16 to TRBJ2-1, with 9 bases that match TRBD1. This CDR3 has 15 amino acids. With 4 bases clipped from V and 2 bases from J, the junction kept 3 bases outside the gene matches. Germline lookup yields CDR1 KGHSY and CDR2 FQNENV. DNA of the CDR3: TGTGCCAGCAGCCTAACAGGGGGCCCCTACAATGAGCAGTTCTTC. This sequence encodes CASSLTGGPYNEQFF.

This clonotype turned up a few times. The chain links TRBV3-1 to TRBJ2-7; perhaps TRBD1 as D (6 bases). CDR1 LGHDT and CDR2 YNNKEL come from the germline V gene (reference sequence). The germline V and J ends were trimmed by 0 bases and 7 bases, with 13 bases remaining between them. CDR3 size: 14 residues. The CDR3 reads CASSQDGRGREQYF. The CDR3 nucleotides read TGTGCCAGCAGCCAAGACGGCAGGGGAAGGGAGCAGTACTTC.

This clonotype was picked up many times. The chain couples TRBV28 to TRBJ2-7; D perhaps matches TRBD2 (5 bases). This CDR3 spans 14 amino acids. Germline loops: CDR1 MDHEN, CDR2 SYDVKM. Trimming cost V 3 bases and J 2 bases, with 11 bases left between them. The DNA for the CDR3 is TGTGCCAGCAGTTTGAGGGCCCTCCCCTACGAGCAGTACTTC. Its protein product is CASSLRALPYEQYF.

This clonotype has ten or more counts. V usage is TRBV6-1 and J usage is TRBJ1-5; 7 bases agree with TRBD1. The germline CDR1 and CDR2 sequences are MNHNS and SASEGT. The CDR3 covers 14 residues. The V and J ends lost 6 bases and 4 bases, in that order; junction bases with no gene match: 6. DNA for the CDR3: TGTGCCAGCAGCTACGGGACAGCTAATCAGCCCCAGCATTTT. It is translated as CASSYGTANQPQHF.